This T cell receptor beta chain was sequenced in a study of blood T cell repertoires in COVID-19. CDR3 length: 14 residues. Germline V gene data show CDR1 as SGHRS and CDR2 as YFSETQ. The V and J ends lost 2 bases and 3 bases, in that order; junction bases with no gene match: 4. This table comes from immunoSEQ multiplex PCR, and its TCRdb copy is limited to in-frame clones, with some not included. The sample comprises fewer than 500,000 clones, about 90% of which are singletons, and approximately 0.7% rests with the top ten. The sequence derives from a young woman who had recovered from COVID-19. Sequenced material: PBMCs or T cells enriched from blood (not recorded which). V and J are TRBV5-1 and TRBJ1-1, with 7 positions matching TRBD1. The CDR3 nucleotides read TGCGCCAGCAGCTTCCAGGGGGAAGACACTGAAGCTTTCTTT. The encoded protein is CASSFQGEDTEAFF.